This record looks at one T cell receptor beta chain sequence and its context. This record comes from a study of CD8 T cells in Susac syndrome. Between the trimmed V and J ends, which lost 1 base and 1 base, there was a span of 11 bases. Germline V gene lookup returns CDR1 SGHKS and CDR2 YYEKEE (reference sequence). This CDR3 is 15 amino acids long. From blood CD8+ and CD4+ T cells, the TCR beta chain was sequenced. Negative isolation yielded the CD8+ and CD4+ T cells, while FACS enriched the TEMRA cells. It was with random hexamers that 0.5 to 1 ug RNA was reverse transcribed. An immunoSEQ multiplex PCR generated amplified TCR beta CDR3 products spanning 54 Vbeta and 13 Jbeta. Using its own MiXCR run on the immunoSEQ multiplex PCR reads, TCRdb lists one record per CDR3 protein. The sample has tens of thousands of distinct CDR3 sequences; around 93% are singletons.

The chain employs TRBV5-5 and TRBJ1-2; D is perhaps TRBD1 (5 bases). The TCR comes from a human donor with multiple sclerosis. The sample was CD8+ T cells from PBMCs. The CDR3 reads CASSLKTVSNYGYTF. The CDR3 DNA reads as TGTGCCAGCAGCTTGAAGACAGTCAGTAACTATGGCTACACCTTC.